The 22 T cell receptor beta chains listed next were all sequenced from one sample in a study of beta chain features in type 1 diabetes. As every portion of the isolated RNA was reverse transcribed, the sequencing read expressed TCRB transcripts. TCRdb's copy holds only in-frame clones and misses some; the assay was immunoSEQ multiplex PCR. The sample carries 900,000 or so clones, 17% recorded once. Sample: naive CD4+ T cells from blood. All receptors come from a woman between 18 and 29 years old in good health.

The genes are TRBV7-3 and TRBJ1-1, with 7 bases fitting TRBD1. V shed 6 bases and J 1 base; nucleotides not matched to a gene: 5. CDR1 and CDR2 (germline): SGHTA, FQGTGA. The CDR3 totals 14 residues. CDR3 sequence reads: CASRSGTANTEAFF. The CDR3 DNA reads TGTGCCAGCAGAAGCGGGACAGCGAACACTGAAGCTTTCTTT.

The J gene is TRBJ2-7, the V gene TRBV5-8; possibly TRBD1 or TRBD2 for D (5 bases each). This CDR3 spans 15 amino acids. Deletions cut 4 bases from V and 5 bases from J, with 19 bases between. Per germline, CDR1 SGHTS and CDR2 YDEGEE. CDR3: CASSHHRGARNEQYF. In DNA form, the CDR3 reads TGTGCCAGCAGCCACCATCGAGGGGCGCGGAACGAGCAGTACTTC. The complete variable domain, with remaining parts taken from reference TRBV5-8 and TRBJ2-7, reads EAGVTQSPTHLIKTRGQQATLRCSPISGHTSVYWYQQALGLGLQFLLWYDEGEERNRGNFPPRFSGRQFPNYSSELNVNALELEDSALYLCASSHHRGARNEQYFGPGTRLTVT.

In its sample, this clone was seen a few times. The rearrangement links TRBV4-3 to TRBJ2-7; D unclear. V was clipped by 2 bases and J by 7 bases, with 18 bases between them. CDR3 length: 15 residues. The germline CDR1 and CDR2 sequences are LGHNA and YSLEER. The CDR3 reads CASSQSSGPRREQYF. CDR3 sequence (DNA): TGCGCCAGCAGCCAATCCTCAGGACCCCGAAGGGAGCAGTACTTC.

This clone has a handful of counts. CDR3 residues: CATSTLAGGINEQFF. The CDR3 DNA reads as TGTGCCACCTCTACGTTAGCGGGGGGCATCAATGAGCAGTTCTTC. This chain links TRBV6-5 with TRBJ2-1; TRBD2 aligns across 10 bases. From germline, CDR1 is MNHEY and CDR2 SVGAGI. V was clipped by 10 bases and J by 6 bases; unmatched bases: 12. The CDR3 consists of 15 residues.

The chain uses TRBV2 and TRBJ2-2; unclear D gene. Germline V gene lookup returns CDR1 SNHLY and CDR2 FYNNEI. This CDR3 has 13 amino acids. V was cut by 3 bases and J by 4 bases, with 6 bases left in between. The CDR3 is CASSDTSTGELFF. The CDR3 DNA reads as TGTGCCAGCAGTGATACCTCCACCGGGGAGCTGTTTTTT.

This clone has a handful of counts. The rearrangement joins TRBV28 to TRBJ2-4; TRBD1 matches at 11 bases. The ends lost 4 bases at V and 1 base at J; junction bases unmatched: 15. The CDR3 covers 20 residues. Germline V lookup: CDR1 MDHEN, CDR2 SYDVKM. CDR3 sequence reads: CASSSSSGQGASWAKNIQYF. The CDR3 DNA sequence: TGTGCCAGCAGTTCCTCCTCCGGACAGGGGGCGAGTTGGGCCAAAAACATTCAGTACTTC. Based on the CDR3 plus reference TRBV28 and TRBJ2-4, the full variable domain is DVKVTQSSRYLVKRTGEKVFLECVQDMDHENMFWYRQDPGLGLRLIYFSYDVKMKEKGDIPEGYSVSREKKERFSLILESASTNQTSMYLCASSSSSGQGASWAKNIQYFGAGTRLSVL.

V usage is TRBV28 and J usage is TRBJ2-5; either TRBD1 or TRBD2 may supply D (7 bases each). CDR3 length: 16 residues. Germline CDR1 and CDR2: MDHEN and SYDVKM. V was clipped by 4 bases and J by 4 bases, with 19 bases between them. CDR3 bases: TGTGCCAGCAGTTCCAGCAGGGGGGGTTTCGGAGAGACCCAGTACTTC. It yields the protein CASSSSRGGFGETQYF.

This clone was counted between two and nine times. The V and J genes are TRBV4-2 and TRBJ1-1, with D uncertain. V was shortened by 1 base and J by 1 base, with 13 bases between the two germline ends. CDR1 and CDR2 from the germline V gene are LGHNA and YNFKEQ. The CDR3 runs to 16 residues. CDR3 DNA sequence: TGTGCCAGCAGCCAAGCTGTCAGGAGCCCGAACACTGAAGCTTTCTTT. This translates into CASSQAVRSPNTEAFF.

This clone occurred a few times. The chain has TRBV2 and TRBJ2-5, with a weak D call TRBD1 (6 bases). This CDR3 comprises 16 residues. CDR1 and CDR2 from the germline V gene are SNHLY and FYNNEI. Trimming stripped 2 bases from V and 4 bases from J, with 17 bases between. The CDR3 reads CASSEWQGLPVETQYF. DNA for the CDR3: TGTGCCAGCAGTGAATGGCAGGGGCTACCAGTAGAGACCCAGTACTTC.

There are a few counts of this clone. The chain links TRBV15 to TRBJ2-5, with D possibly being TRBD1 (5 bases). This CDR3 has 16 residues. CDR1 and CDR2 from the germline V gene are LNHNV and YYDKDF (reference sequence). V was cut by 1 base and J by 5 bases, with 17 bases left in between. CDR3 DNA: TGTGCCACCAGCAGAGGGCAAACCGGCAGGGTCGAGACCCAGTACTTC. Its protein product is CATSRGQTGRVETQYF.

In this sample, this clone turned up a few times. This chain joins TRBV4-3 and TRBJ2-6; no clear D gene. Trimming stripped 0 bases from V and 0 bases from J, with 6 bases between. Germline-derived CDR1 and CDR2 are LGHNA and YSLEER. CDR3 length equals 16 residues. The CDR3 sequence: CASSQEWGSGANVLTF. CDR3 in DNA: TGCGCCAGCAGCCAAGAGTGGGGCTCTGGGGCCAACGTCCTGACTTTC.

V gene TRBV9 combines with J gene TRBJ2-5, with 9 bases matching TRBD2. From germline, CDR1 is SGDLS and CDR2 YYNGEE. The CDR3 runs 15 residues. The trim removed 0 bases at V and 3 bases at J, leaving 3 bases unmatched. CDR3 sequence reads: CASSVAPSGKETQYF. The DNA for the CDR3 is TGTGCCAGCAGCGTAGCCCCTAGCGGGAAAGAGACCCAGTACTTC.

This clone was found a few times. This chain connects TRBV4-3 to TRBJ2-6; D gene uncertain. This CDR3 is built from 16 residues. Between the trimmed V and J ends, which lost 0 bases and 2 bases, there was a span of 8 bases. Germline V gene lookup returns CDR1 LGHNA and CDR2 YSLEER. This chain's CDR3 is CASSQDHRAGANVLTF. The CDR3 nucleotides are TGCGCCAGCAGCCAAGATCATAGGGCTGGGGCCAACGTCCTGACTTTC.

This clone was counted at least ten times. V is TRBV27 and J is TRBJ2-6; D is unresolved. Germline loops: CDR1 MNHEY, CDR2 SMNVEV (reference sequence). This CDR3 has 13 residues. Trimming removed 6 bases from V and 4 bases from J, with 7 bases in between. The CDR3, as DNA: TGTGCCAGCAGCTGGGTAGGGGCCAACGTCCTGACTTTC. Its translation: CASSWVGANVLTF.

In this sample, this clone turned up a few times. DNA for the CDR3: TGTGCCAGCAGCTTGGCGGTAGGGAGTGAGCAGTTCTTC. Translating gives CASSLAVGSEQFF. The rearrangement uses TRBV7-3 and TRBJ2-1; D may be TRBD2 (5 bases). The CDR3 length is 13 residues. The germline V gene encodes CDR1 SGHTA and CDR2 FQGTGA. Trimming cost V 3 bases and J 9 bases, with 12 bases left between them.

The V call is TRBV28, the J call TRBJ1-1; D gene ambiguous. The CDR3 totals 15 residues. Per the germline V gene, CDR1 is MDHEN and CDR2 is SYDVKM. Trimming shortened V by 7 bases and J by 12 bases, and 27 bases separated the two germline ends. CDR3 amino acids: CASTPPGVWGRVTFF. In DNA, the CDR3 is TGTGCCAGCACCCCGCCGGGAGTTTGGGGAAGAGTTACTTTCTTT.

The rearrangement joins TRBV5-1 to TRBJ1-4; 10 bases match TRBD1. V trimming: 4 bases; J trimming: 5 bases; junction bases outside the gene matches: 2. From germline, CDR1 is SGHRS and CDR2 YFSETQ. The CDR3 is 14 residues long. This CDR3 is CASSQDRGNEKLFF. In DNA form, the CDR3 reads TGCGCCAGCAGCCAGGACAGGGGGAATGAAAAACTGTTTTTT.

The J gene is TRBJ2-1, the V gene TRBV28; TRBD1 matches at 7 bases. The V gene end was trimmed by 2 bases and the J gene end by 4 bases; junction bases not matched to a gene: 8. Looked up from germline, CDR1 is MDHEN and CDR2 is SYDVKM. The CDR3 loop spans 16 amino acids. The CDR3 region has the DNA TGTGCCAGCAGTTTAGGGGACCCAGGGGGTTACAATGAGCAGTTCTTC. Translating it yields CASSLGDPGGYNEQFF.

This clone was seen a handful of times. The chain carries TRBV29-1 and TRBJ2-3; 7 nucleotides match TRBD1. Looked up from germline, CDR1 is SQVTM and CDR2 is ANQGSEA. V dropped 7 bases and J dropped 3; count of bases not matched to a gene: 10. The length of the CDR3 is 14 residues. The CDR3 sequence: CSARVQGVTDTQYF. As DNA, the CDR3 is TGCAGCGCCCGAGTGCAGGGGGTTACAGATACGCAGTATTTT.

Only a few counts were recorded for this clone. The chain links TRBV4-2 to TRBJ2-1; 14 bases are a match to TRBD2. V shed 1 base, J shed 9 bases, and the junction held 5 bases outside the gene matches. The CDR3 contains 16 residues. Germline V gene data show CDR1 as LGHNA and CDR2 as YNFKEQ. The CDR3 DNA reads TGTGCCAGCAGCCAAGCTTCGACTAGCGGGAGGGGTGAGCAGTTCTTC. Protein sequence: CASSQASTSGRGEQFF.

This chain joins TRBV18 and TRBJ2-7; D unclear. The CDR3 has 13 amino acids. Trimming took off 6 bases at V and 1 base at J, with 10 bases between the two ends. Germline CDR1 is KGHSH and CDR2 is LQKENI. The CDR3 loop is CASSRQVSYEQYF. In nucleotides, the CDR3 is TGTGCCAGCTCGCGCCAGGTGTCCTACGAGCAGTACTTC.

Only a few counts were recorded for this clone. The V call is TRBV23-1, the J call TRBJ2-7; D possibly uses TRBD1 or TRBD2 (6 bases each). TRBV23-1 is reported as an ORF; its role is uncertain. The V and J ends lost 7 bases and 4 bases respectively, with 29 bases between them. The length of the CDR3 is 18 residues. The CDR3 spells CASKPPGRWRDKRYEQYF. Written as DNA, the CDR3 is TGCGCCAGCAAGCCCCCGGGGCGATGGAGGGACAAACGGTACGAGCAGTACTTC.